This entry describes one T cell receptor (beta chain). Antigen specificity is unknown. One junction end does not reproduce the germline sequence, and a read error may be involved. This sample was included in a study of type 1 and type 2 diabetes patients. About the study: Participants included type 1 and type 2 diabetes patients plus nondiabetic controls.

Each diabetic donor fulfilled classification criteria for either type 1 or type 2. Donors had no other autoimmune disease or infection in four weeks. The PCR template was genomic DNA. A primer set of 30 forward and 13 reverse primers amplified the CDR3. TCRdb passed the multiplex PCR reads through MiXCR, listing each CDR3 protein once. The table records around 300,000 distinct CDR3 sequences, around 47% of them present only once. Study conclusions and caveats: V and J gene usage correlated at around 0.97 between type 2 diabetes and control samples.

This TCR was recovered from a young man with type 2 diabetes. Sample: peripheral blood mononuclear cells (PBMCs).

CDR3 region: CSVSGTGVPYEQCF. CDR3 sequence (DNA): TGCAGCGTTTCCGGGACAGGGGTGCCCTACGAGCAGTGCTTC. The chain couples TRBV29-1 to TRBJ2-7; 10 positions match TRBD1. Germline V gene data show CDR1 as SQVTM and CDR2 as ANQGSEA. The CDR3 runs 14 residues.